The source of this T cell receptor (beta chain) is a study of T cell responses to AZD1222 COVID-19 vaccine. The CDR3 sequence is 13 residues long. Deletions cut 1 base from V and 6 bases from J, with 4 bases between. Germline CDR1 is PRHDT and CDR2 is FYEKMQ (reference sequence). The table came from immunoSEQ multiplex PCR; TCRdb's copy has only in-frame clones and leaves some out. This table holds tens of thousands of clones, 80% to 90% found once. Specimen: peripheral blood, collected 28 days after the second AZD1222 dose. The sequence was obtained from an adult who received the AZD1222 COVID-19 vaccine. The chain is built from TRBV13 and TRBJ1-6; unclear D gene. CDR3 loop: CASSLVLNSPLHF. The CDR3 DNA reads TGTGCCAGCAGCTTAGTACTTAATTCACCCCTCCACTTT.